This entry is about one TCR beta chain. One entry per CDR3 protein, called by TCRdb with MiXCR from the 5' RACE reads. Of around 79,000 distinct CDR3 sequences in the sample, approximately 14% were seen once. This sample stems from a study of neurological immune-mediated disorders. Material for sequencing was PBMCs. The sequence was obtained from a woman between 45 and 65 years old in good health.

This CDR3 is CASSPQGGMNTEAFF. CDR3 in DNA: TGCGCCAGCAGCCCACAGGGAGGGATGAACACTGAAGCTTTCTTT. V is TRBV5-1 and J is TRBJ1-1, with D perhaps matching TRBD1 (6 bases). The germline gives CDR1 SGHRS, CDR2 YFSETQ. V gave up 4 bases and J gave up 0 bases, with 13 bases separating them. This CDR3 comprises 15 residues.